This T cell receptor (beta chain) was recovered during a study of post-analysis software for immune sequencing data. Study observations and caveats: Among 5 or 6 TRBV segments more frequent in patients than controls were TRBV5-6, TRBV5-1 and TRBV20-1.

Libraries were made from TCR beta cDNA, and they carried unique molecular identifiers. TCRdb recomputed calls from the PCR reads with MiXCR, one row per CDR3 protein. The sample comprises hundreds of thousands of distinct CDR3 sequences, approximately 59% of which are singletons, and 10% to 12% rests with the top ten. Concerning this clonotype: Antigen specificity is unknown.

Germline V lookup: CDR1 DFQATT, CDR2 SNEGSKA (reference sequence). V lost 5 bases to trimming and J lost 10 bases; unmatched junction nucleotides: 9. The CDR3 runs to 13 residues. The sample was blood. The source of this sequence is a girl under 10 years old with multiple sclerosis. This chain links TRBV20-1 with TRBJ2-1; 9 bases line up with TRBD2. The CDR3 DNA is TGCAGTGCTGCGGGCGGGAGGGCCCGCGAGCAGTTCTTC. Residues: CSAAGGRAREQFF.